The sequence of this TCR beta chain was determined in a study of cytomegalovirus exposure and HLA in healthy donors. Findings and limits, study-wide: Data from an earlier analysis indicated that most TCR beta V segments were productive either about 87% or about 30% of the time.

The CDR3 runs to 13 residues. Between the trimmed V and J ends, which lost 5 bases and 5 bases, there was a span of 12 bases. Germline CDR1 LNHDA, CDR2 SQIVND (reference sequence). The table lists this clone with a count of one. As yet, its antigen is unknown. The PCR used 60 Vbeta and 13 Jbeta primers. The method was immunoSEQ multiplex PCR; TCRdb's version includes in-frame clones alone and lacks a portion of them. The sample records around 210,000 clones, 78% being singletons. V and J are TRBV19 and TRBJ1-2, with a tentative D call TRBD1 (6 bases). The sample comprised PBMCs. The clonotype was recovered from a boy between 10 and 17 years old in good health and CMV-seronegative. The CDR3 bases are TGTGCCAGTAGTCCCCAGGGGCAGTATGGCTACACCTTC. Amino acids: CASSPQGQYGYTF.